These T cell receptor beta chains were read from a single sample in a study of post-analysis software for immune sequencing data. Via MiXCR, TCRdb re-called the PCR reads, giving one row per CDR3 protein. The sample has about 820,000 distinct CDR3 sequences; about 53% are singletons. The sequenced sample consisted of blood. The receptor set was obtained from a girl aged 10 to 17 with multiple sclerosis. Both conserved end residues are part of each CDR3. D genes are given only for firm matches. Some rows have no size entry. The others give once, few or many, or a class for an expanded clone.

clone_size	j_call	v_call	d_call	cdr3_nt	cdr3_aa
few	TRBJ1-6	TRBV6-5	TRBD1	TGTGCCAGCAGTCAGCCAGGACAGGGCAATTCACCCCTCCACTTT	CASSQPGQGNSPLHF
NA	TRBJ1-5	TRBV12-3/TRBV12-4	NA	TGTGCCAGCAGTTTAGCGGGATATAGCAATCAGCCCCAGCATTTT	CASSLAGYSNQPQHF
few	TRBJ2-3	TRBV12-3/TRBV12-4	NA	TGTGCCAGCAGTTCGACAGGAACGCAGTATTTT	CASSSTGTQYF
NA	TRBJ2-1	TRBV5-1	NA	TGCGCCAGCAGCGCCCCTGCCAGTGGGTACAATGAGCAGTTCTTC	CASSAPASGYNEQFF
few	TRBJ2-1	TRBV7-9	NA	TGTGCCAGCAGCTCCCCGGGCAAGAGCTCGGGCAATGAGCAGTTCTTC	CASSSPGKSSGNEQFF
NA	TRBJ2-5	TRBV12-3/TRBV12-4	NA	TGTGCCAGCAGTTTGGAACGGGGGTACAATGAGCAGTACTTC	CASSLERGYNEQYF
many	TRBJ2-1	TRBV29-1	NA	TGCAGCGTTGAGCTGGGAGGCCGTGCCGAGCAGTTCTTC	CSVELGGRAEQFF
NA	TRBJ2-3	TRBV29-1	NA	TGCAGCGCCGGGGGTACGGCAGATACGCAGTATTTT	CSAGGTADTQYF
once	TRBJ2-1	TRBV10-3	TRBD2	TGTGCCATCAGCCCAGTAGCGGGGGGAGGCGGTGAGCAGTTCTTC	CAISPVAGGGGEQFF
NA	TRBJ2-7	TRBV20-1	NA	TGCAGTGCTCAACCCACGGCAGCTTCCTACGAGCAGTACTTC	CSAQPTAASYEQYF
NA	TRBJ2-7	TRBV30	TRBD1	TGTGCCTGGAGGGACAGGGGCATTTACGAGCAGTACTTC	CAWRDRGIYEQYF
NA	TRBJ2-7	TRBV7-9	NA	TGTGCCAGCAGCTTTAAAGGTTACCGGACAGACGAGCAGTACTTC	CASSFKGYRTDEQYF
NA	TRBJ2-7	TRBV6-5	TRBD1	TGTGCCAGCAACAGAGACAGGGGAATTACCTCCTACGAGCAGTACTTC	CASNRDRGITSYEQYF
NA	TRBJ2-6	TRBV27	NA	TGTGCCAGCAGTTTCTTAAGGGACGGACTTGCCTCTGGGGCCAACGTCCTGACTTTC	CASSFLRDGLASGANVLTF
NA	TRBJ1-4	TRBV12-3/TRBV12-4	NA	TGTGCCAGCAGTAGAGTGGCTAATGAAAAACTGTTTTTT	CASSRVANEKLFF
few	TRBJ2-7	TRBV12-3/TRBV12-4	NA	TGTGCCAGCAGTCACGGGACGGTTACCTACGAGCAGTACTTC	CASSHGTVTYEQYF
few	TRBJ2-1	TRBV6-5	TRBD2	TGTGCCAGCAGCCCAGACATAGCGGGAGTTCTGTTCTTC	CASSPDIAGVLFF
NA	TRBJ2-1	TRBV9	TRBD1	TGTGCCAGCAGCTCCGGGACAGGGAATTACAATGAGCAGTTCTTC	CASSSGTGNYNEQFF
few	TRBJ2-7	TRBV2	NA	TGTGCCAGCAGTGAACGGGGGATGGCGGGGGCGTTCTACGAGCAGTACTTC	CASSERGMAGAFYEQYF
once	TRBJ2-5	TRBV2	NA	TGTGCCAGCAGAACCGACGGAGTTAGTACGGAGCAGTACTTC	CASRTDGVSTEQYF
NA	TRBJ1-5	TRBV5-5	NA	TGTGCCAGCAGCTCCCGGACAGAAGGCAATCAGCCCCAGCATTTT	CASSSRTEGNQPQHF
few	TRBJ1-4	TRBV5-1	TRBD1	TGCGCCAGCCGACAGGGCGCAACTAATGAAAAACTGTTTTTT	CASRQGATNEKLFF
NA	TRBJ2-1	TRBV20-1	TRBD1	TGCAGTGCTAGTTCTCTTTGGACAGGGGCTAGATTTGGGGTCAATGAGCAGTTCTTC	CSASSLWTGARFGVNEQFF
once	TRBJ2-3	TRBV14	TRBD2	TGTGCCAGCAGCGTACGATCGGGAGGGATGGTAGATACGCAGTATTTT	CASSVRSGGMVDTQYF
few	TRBJ2-4	TRBV4-1	NA	TGCGCCAGCAGCCAGAGAGGAGCGTTAGGCAAAAACATTCAGTACTTC	CASSQRGALGKNIQYF
NA	TRBJ2-7	TRBV12-3/TRBV12-4	NA	TGTGCCAGCAAGCCGGGAGTAGCCTACGAGCAGTACTTC	CASKPGVAYEQYF
NA	TRBJ2-5	TRBV4-1	TRBD2	TGCGCCAGCAGCCCGGGGGAGCTAGCGGGAGTAGAGACCCAGTACTTC	CASSPGELAGVETQYF
NA	TRBJ1-1	TRBV18	NA	TGTGCCAGCTCACAACAGAACACTGAAGCTTTCTTT	CASSQQNTEAFF
NA	TRBJ2-5	TRBV28	NA	TGTGCCAGCAGTTGGGCACAGGTAGGGGCGAGGGAGACCCAGTACTTC	CASSWAQVGARETQYF
NA	TRBJ2-1	TRBV7-3	NA	TGTGCCAGCAGCTCGGCTGGCCTAGCCTATGAGCAGTTCTTC	CASSSAGLAYEQFF
NA	TRBJ2-1	TRBV29-1	NA	TGCAGCGTTGAAGCTCCCCTGGCAGGACGCAATGAGCAGTTCTTC	CSVEAPLAGRNEQFF
NA	TRBJ1-2	TRBV7-2	TRBD1	TGTGCCAGCAGCTCCGGGGGACAGGGACCCTATGGCTACACCTTC	CASSSGGQGPYGYTF
few	TRBJ2-7	TRBV10-3	TRBD1	TGTGCCATCAGTGATACAGGGGACGGCGAGCAGTACTTC	CAISDTGDGEQYF
NA	TRBJ2-3	TRBV5-1	TRBD2	TGCGCCAGCAGCGTACCTAGCGGGGATCTCACAGATACGCAGTATTTT	CASSVPSGDLTDTQYF
few	TRBJ2-3	TRBV20-1	NA	TGCAGTGCTAGAGATGGGGTAGCCTCAGATACGCAGTATTTT	CSARDGVASDTQYF
NA	TRBJ2-3	TRBV5-1	TRBD1	TGCGCCAGCAGCTGGACGGGACAGGGGAGGGATACGCAGTATTTT	CASSWTGQGRDTQYF
few	TRBJ2-7	TRBV29-1	TRBD2	TGCAGCGTTGAAGAACGGCAGCGGGAGGGCCTAAACGAGCAGTACTTC	CSVEERQREGLNEQYF
NA	TRBJ1-6	TRBV21-1	NA	TGTGCCAGCAGCAAACCCGACAGTAATAATTCACCCCTCCACTTT	CASSKPDSNNSPLHF
NA	TRBJ2-1	TRBV5-1	TRBD1	TGCGCCAGCACCTACGACAGGGGCTCCTACAATGAGCAGTTCTTC	CASTYDRGSYNEQFF
few	TRBJ2-7	TRBV25-1	NA	TGTGCCAGCAGTGAAAGTCTAGCGCTTAACGAGCAGTACTTC	CASSESLALNEQYF
NA	TRBJ2-1	TRBV9	TRBD2	TGTGCCAGCAGCGTAAGCGGGAGGGGTGAGAATGAGCAGTTCTTC	CASSVSGRGENEQFF
NA	TRBJ2-4	TRBV5-1	TRBD1	TGCGCCAGCAGCCTCCGAGACAGGGAGTTTCAGTACTTC	CASSLRDREFQYF
few	TRBJ1-2	TRBV7-9	TRBD1	TGTGCCAGCAGCTCCTACTGGTCTCCGGGACAGTTCTATGGCTACACCTTC	CASSSYWSPGQFYGYTF
NA	TRBJ2-7	TRBV9	NA	TGTGCCAGCAGCGTAGCCCCCACGTCCTACGAGCAGTACTTC	CASSVAPTSYEQYF
NA	TRBJ2-7	TRBV6-6	TRBD1	TGTGCCAGCAGTTCAACGGGACAGGGGGCCTACGAGCAGTACTTC	CASSSTGQGAYEQYF
once	TRBJ1-1	TRBV20-1	NA	TGCAGTGCCCCCGCCCAACGGATGAACACTGAAGCTTTCTTT	CSAPAQRMNTEAFF
NA	TRBJ2-3	TRBV6-5	NA	TGTGCCAGCAGTTCCCAACGGACAGCTAGCACAGATACGCAGTATTTT	CASSSQRTASTDTQYF
NA	TRBJ1-2	TRBV7-9	TRBD1	TGTGCCAGCAGCCAAGGACAGGGCTTAAACTATGGCTACACCTTC	CASSQGQGLNYGYTF
NA	TRBJ1-1	TRBV7-3	NA	TGTGCCAGCAGCCCCCTAAGGGGTGCTGAAGCTTTCTTT	CASSPLRGAEAFF
NA	TRBJ2-7	TRBV6-1	TRBD2	TGTGCCAGCAGACCTAGCGGGGATCTCGAGCAGTACTTC	CASRPSGDLEQYF
NA	TRBJ2-1	TRBV29-1	NA	TGCAGCGTTGATAGTAATAGTCTTCTCTCCTACAATGAGCAGTTCTTC	CSVDSNSLLSYNEQFF
once	TRBJ1-2	TRBV27	NA	TGTGCCAGCAGTTTTGCTGGGGGGGGGGTCAACTATGGCTACACCTTC	CASSFAGGGVNYGYTF
NA	TRBJ2-6	TRBV11-2	NA	TGTGCCAGCAGCTCCCCGCGTGTTATGGCCTCTGGGGCCAACGTCCTGACTTTC	CASSSPRVMASGANVLTF